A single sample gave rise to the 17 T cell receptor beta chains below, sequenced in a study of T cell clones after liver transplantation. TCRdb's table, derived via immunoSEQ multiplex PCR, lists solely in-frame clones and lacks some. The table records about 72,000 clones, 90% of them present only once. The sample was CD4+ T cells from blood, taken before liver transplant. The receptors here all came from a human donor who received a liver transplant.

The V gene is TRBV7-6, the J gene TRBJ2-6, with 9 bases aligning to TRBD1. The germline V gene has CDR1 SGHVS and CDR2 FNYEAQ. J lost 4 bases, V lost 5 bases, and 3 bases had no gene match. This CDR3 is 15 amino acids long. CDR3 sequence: CASSLQGAGANVLTF. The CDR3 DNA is TGTGCCAGCAGCCTACAGGGGGCCGGGGCCAACGTCCTGACTTTC.

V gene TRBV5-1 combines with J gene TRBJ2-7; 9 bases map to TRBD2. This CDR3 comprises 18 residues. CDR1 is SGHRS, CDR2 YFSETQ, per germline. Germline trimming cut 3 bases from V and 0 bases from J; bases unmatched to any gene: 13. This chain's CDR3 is CASSSNPIAGASSYEQYF. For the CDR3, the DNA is TGCGCCAGCAGCTCGAACCCGATAGCGGGAGCCAGCTCCTACGAGCAGTACTTC.

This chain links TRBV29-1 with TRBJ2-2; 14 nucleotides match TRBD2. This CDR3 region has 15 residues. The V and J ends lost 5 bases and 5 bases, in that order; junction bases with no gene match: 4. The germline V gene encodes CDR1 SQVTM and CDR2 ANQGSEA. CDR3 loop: CSVLGLAGVTGELFF. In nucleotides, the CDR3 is TGCAGCGTTTTGGGACTAGCGGGAGTAACCGGGGAGCTGTTTTTT.

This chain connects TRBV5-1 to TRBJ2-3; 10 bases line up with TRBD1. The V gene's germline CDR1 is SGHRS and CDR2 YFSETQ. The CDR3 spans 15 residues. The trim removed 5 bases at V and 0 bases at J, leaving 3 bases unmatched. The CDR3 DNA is TGCGCCAGCAGGGAGGGACAGGGGAGCACAGATACGCAGTATTTT. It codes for CASREGQGSTDTQYF.

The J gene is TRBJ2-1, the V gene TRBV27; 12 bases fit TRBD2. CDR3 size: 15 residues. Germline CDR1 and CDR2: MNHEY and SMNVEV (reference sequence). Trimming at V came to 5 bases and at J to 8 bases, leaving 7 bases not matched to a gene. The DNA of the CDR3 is TGTGCCAGCAGTCGCCGACTAGCGGGAGTTGATGAGCAGTTCTTC. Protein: CASSRRLAGVDEQFF.

CDR3 sequence: CASSHGTSGPSTGELFF. CDR3 sequence (DNA): TGTGCCAGCAGCCACGGGACTAGCGGACCCAGCACCGGGGAGCTGTTTTTT. The chain recombines TRBV7-9 with TRBJ2-2, with 11 positions matching TRBD2. Germline V CDR1 and CDR2: SEHNR, FQNEAQ (reference sequence). V was clipped by 5 bases and J by 4 bases; unmatched bases: 9. The CDR3 consists of 17 residues.

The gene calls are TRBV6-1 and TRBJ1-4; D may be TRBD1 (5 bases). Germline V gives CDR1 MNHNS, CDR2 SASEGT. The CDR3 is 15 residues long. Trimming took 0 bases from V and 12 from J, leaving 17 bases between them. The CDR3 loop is CASSEAPRSGVELFF. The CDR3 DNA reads TGTGCCAGCAGTGAAGCGCCCAGGTCGGGGGTGGAACTGTTTTTT.

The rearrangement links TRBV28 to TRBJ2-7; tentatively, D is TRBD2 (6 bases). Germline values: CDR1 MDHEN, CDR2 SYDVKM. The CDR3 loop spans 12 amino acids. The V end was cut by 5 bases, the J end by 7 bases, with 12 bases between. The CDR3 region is CASSPPGVEQYF. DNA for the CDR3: TGTGCCAGCAGTCCCCCGGGGGTAGAGCAGTACTTC.

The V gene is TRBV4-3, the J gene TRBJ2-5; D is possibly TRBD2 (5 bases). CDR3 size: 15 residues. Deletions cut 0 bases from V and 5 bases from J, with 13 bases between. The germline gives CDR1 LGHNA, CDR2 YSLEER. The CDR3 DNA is TGCGCCAGCAGCCAAGATATGCGGGTCACGGAGACCCAGTACTTC. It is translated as CASSQDMRVTETQYF.

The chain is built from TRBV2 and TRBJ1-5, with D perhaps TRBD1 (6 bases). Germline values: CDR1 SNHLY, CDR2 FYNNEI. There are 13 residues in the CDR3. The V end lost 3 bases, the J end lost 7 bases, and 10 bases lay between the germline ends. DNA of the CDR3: TGTGCCAGCAGTGACAGGGGAGGGCAGCCCCAGCATTTT. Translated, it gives CASSDRGGQPQHF.

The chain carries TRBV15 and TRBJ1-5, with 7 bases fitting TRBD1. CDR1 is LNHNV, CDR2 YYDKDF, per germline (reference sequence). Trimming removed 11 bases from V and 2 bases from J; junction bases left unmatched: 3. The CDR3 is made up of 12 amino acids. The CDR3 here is CAAGTGNQPQHF. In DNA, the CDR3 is TGTGCCGCCGGGACAGGCAATCAGCCCCAGCATTTT. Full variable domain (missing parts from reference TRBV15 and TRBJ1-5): DAMVIQNPRYQVTQFGKPVTLSCSQTLNHNVMYWYQQKSSQAPKLLFHYYDKDFNNEADTPDNFQSRRPNTSFCFLDIRSPGLGDTAMYLCAAGTGNQPQHFGDGTRLSIL.

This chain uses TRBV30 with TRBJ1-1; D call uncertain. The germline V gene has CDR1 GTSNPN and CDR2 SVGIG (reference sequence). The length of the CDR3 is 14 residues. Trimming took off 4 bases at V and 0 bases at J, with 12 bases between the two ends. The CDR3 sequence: CAWIRERLNTEAFF. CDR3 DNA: TGTGCCTGGATCCGGGAACGGTTGAACACTGAAGCTTTCTTT. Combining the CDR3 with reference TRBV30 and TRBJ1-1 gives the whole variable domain SQTIHQWPATLVQPVGSPLSLECTVEGTSNPNLYWYRQAAGRGLQLLFYSVGIGQISSEVPQNLSASRPQDRQFILSSKKLLLSDSGFYLCAWIRERLNTEAFFGQGTRLTVV.

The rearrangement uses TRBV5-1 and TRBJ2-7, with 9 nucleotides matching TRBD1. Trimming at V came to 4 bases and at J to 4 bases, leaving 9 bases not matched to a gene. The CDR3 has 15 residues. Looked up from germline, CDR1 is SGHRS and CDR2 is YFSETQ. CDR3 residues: CASSPNPDRGYEQYF. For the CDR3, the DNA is TGCGCCAGCAGCCCCAACCCAGACAGGGGGTACGAGCAGTACTTC.

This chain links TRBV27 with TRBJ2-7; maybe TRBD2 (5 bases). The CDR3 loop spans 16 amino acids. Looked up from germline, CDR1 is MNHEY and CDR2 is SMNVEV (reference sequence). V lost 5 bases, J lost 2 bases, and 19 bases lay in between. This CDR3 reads CASSTLSGLITYEQYF. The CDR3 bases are TGTGCCAGCAGTACTCTGAGCGGACTGATAACCTACGAGCAGTACTTC.

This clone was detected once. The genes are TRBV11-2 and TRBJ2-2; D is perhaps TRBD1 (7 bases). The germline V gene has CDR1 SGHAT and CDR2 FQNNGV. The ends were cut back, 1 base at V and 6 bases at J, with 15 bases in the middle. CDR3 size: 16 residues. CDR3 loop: CASSLAPTGRSGELFF. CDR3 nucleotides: TGTGCCAGCAGCTTAGCCCCGACAGGGAGGTCCGGGGAGCTGTTTTTT.

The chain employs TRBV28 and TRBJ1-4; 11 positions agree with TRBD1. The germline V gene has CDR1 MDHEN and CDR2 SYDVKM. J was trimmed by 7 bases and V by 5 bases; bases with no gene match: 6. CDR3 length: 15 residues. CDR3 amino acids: CASSTSGTGGEKLFF. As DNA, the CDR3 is TGTGCCAGCAGTACATCCGGGACAGGGGGTGAAAAACTGTTTTTT.

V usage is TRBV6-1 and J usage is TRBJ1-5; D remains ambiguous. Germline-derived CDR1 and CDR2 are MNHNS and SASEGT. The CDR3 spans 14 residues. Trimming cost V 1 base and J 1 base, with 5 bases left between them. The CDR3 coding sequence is TGTGCCAGCAGTGAAGGAGGCAGCAATCAGCCCCAGCATTTT. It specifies CASSEGGSNQPQHF.